The entry that follows covers one T cell receptor (beta chain) sequence. Every donor, a Caucasian adult, lived in Nashville, Tennessee. This specimen comes from a study of shared clonotypes between healthy human individuals. Study information: The cohort had two women and a few men, ages 18 to 49.

Trimming removed 6 bases at V and 2 bases at J, with 6 bases between. The CDR3 is 12 amino acids. Germline V gives CDR1 WSHSY, CDR2 SAAADI. Produced via immunoSEQ multiplex PCR; TCRdb's table is partial and in-frame only. The sample has millions of clones; approximately 94% are singletons. The sequenced sample consisted of naive CD4+ T cells sorted from blood. Subset in this sample: CD45RA+ positively selected. The V call is TRBV10-2, the J call TRBJ2-3; no reliable D call. The sequence was obtained from a man between 18 and 29 years old in good health. The CDR3 region is CASRLYTDTQYF. CDR3 nucleotides: TGCGCCAGCAGACTATACACAGATACGCAGTATTTT.